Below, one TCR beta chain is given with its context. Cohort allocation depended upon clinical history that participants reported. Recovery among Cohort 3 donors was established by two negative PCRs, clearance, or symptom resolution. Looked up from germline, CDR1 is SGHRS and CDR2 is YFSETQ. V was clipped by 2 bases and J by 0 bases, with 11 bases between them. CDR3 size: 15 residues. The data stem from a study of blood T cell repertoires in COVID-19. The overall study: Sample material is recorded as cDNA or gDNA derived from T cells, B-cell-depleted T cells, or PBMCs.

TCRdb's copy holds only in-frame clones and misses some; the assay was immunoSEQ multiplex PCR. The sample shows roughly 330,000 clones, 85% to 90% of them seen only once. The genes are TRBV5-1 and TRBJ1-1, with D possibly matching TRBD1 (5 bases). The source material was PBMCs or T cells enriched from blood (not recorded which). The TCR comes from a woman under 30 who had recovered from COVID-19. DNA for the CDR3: TGCGCCAGCAGCTTATATGGGGCGGTGAACACTGAAGCTTTCTTT. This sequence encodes CASSLYGAVNTEAFF. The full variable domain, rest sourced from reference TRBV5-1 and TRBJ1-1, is KAGVTQTPRYLIKTRGQQVTLSCSPISGHRSVSWYQQTPGQGLQFLFEYFSETQRNKGNFPGRFSGRQFSNSRSEMNVSTLELGDSALYLCASSLYGAVNTEAFFGQGTRLTVV.